This TCR beta chain originates from a study of T cell responses to AZD1222 COVID-19 vaccine. Points from the study as a whole: At baseline, just a handful of AZD1222 recipients tested seropositive. Clonal diversity may have been underestimated, and the donors were mostly white British, with more females than males. Vaccine-associated CD4 TCRs ranged over spike, dominating at 160-218 and 743-854.

A word on this clone: Its specificity is not known.

CDR1 and CDR2 from the germline V gene are MNHEY and SVGAGI. Trimming took off 6 bases at V and 4 bases at J, with 12 bases between the two ends. This CDR3 has 14 amino acids. TCRdb's table, derived via immunoSEQ multiplex PCR, lists solely in-frame clones and lacks some. The sample lists around 120,000 clones, about 90% occurring once. Specimen: peripheral blood, collected on day 0 of AZD1222 vaccination. The TCR originated in an adult in good health. The chain couples TRBV6-5 to TRBJ2-2; D possibly corresponds to TRBD1 (6 bases). This CDR3 is CASRSTGLTGELFF. The DNA of the CDR3 is TGTGCCAGCAGGTCTACAGGGCTCACCGGGGAGCTGTTTTTT.